This T cell receptor beta chain was sequenced during a study of T cells in localized non-small cell lung cancer. Broader study findings: Overall survival was longer when the density of T cells in the blood was higher. The greatest T cell clonality was found in uninvolved adjacent lung (higher than in tumor). Detection in adjacent lung was observed for a median around 59 of the top 100 tumor clones.

Trimming took off 3 bases at V and 0 bases at J, with 9 bases between the two ends. This CDR3 is built from 15 residues. CDR1 MNHNS and CDR2 SASEGT come from the germline V gene. This clone was counted a single time. Its antigen is still unknown. Repertoires were generated with immunoSEQ multiplex PCR, while TCRdb's copy carries only in-frame clones and drops some. This sample has 45,000 to 55,000 clones; roughly 80% occur once, and the top ten carry less than 20%. The chain employs TRBV6-1 and TRBJ2-1; D unclear. The receptor's source is a man aged 35 to 70 with stage I squamous cell lung carcinoma. Here the sequenced sample was peripheral blood, taken before any cancer treatment. Here the CDR3 DNA reads TGTGCCAGCAGTGACGGAGACGGCTCCTACAATGAGCAGTTCTTC. Its translation is CASSDGDGSYNEQFF.